The 15 T cell receptor beta chains below were found in one sample sequenced in a study of T-cell reconstitution after alpha-beta-depleted transplantation in children. As it was prepared, the TCRbeta library received unique molecular identifiers. MiXCR, applied by TCRdb to the PCR reads, yields one record per CDR3 protein. The data contain approximately 490,000 distinct CDR3 sequences, 10% of them seen just once; the ten biggest clones take up just over 2%. The specimen was PBMCs, collected before TCRalphabeta/CD19-depleted stem cell transplant. Receptor source: a child between 2 and 9 years old with inherited bone marrow failure, due to receive a stem cell transplant.

At least ten counts were recorded for this clonotype. The rearrangement links TRBV20-1 to TRBJ2-3; 9 bases line up with TRBD2. With 3 bases clipped from V and 5 bases from J, the junction kept 6 bases outside the gene matches. Germline CDR1 DFQATT, CDR2 SNEGSKA (reference sequence). The CDR3 runs 14 residues. CDR3 DNA: TGCAGTGCTAGGGCGGGAGGGCCGATAGATACGCAGTATTTT. Its translation: CSARAGGPIDTQYF.

In this sample, this clonotype turned up many times. The chain carries TRBV29-1 and TRBJ2-3; TRBD1 is a possible D gene (6 bases). Germline loops: CDR1 SQVTM, CDR2 ANQGSEA. The ends were cut back, 6 bases at V and 3 bases at J, with 16 bases in the middle. The length of the CDR3 is 14 residues. CDR3 DNA sequence: TGCAGCGTCGAGACCGGGACAAGGACAGATACGCAGTATTTT. Protein product: CSVETGTRTDTQYF.

This clonotype came up many times. CDR3 DNA: TGTGCCAGTCGTTCTTATACAGGGACGCAAAGCTCCTACAATGAGCAGTTCTTC. Its protein is CASRSYTGTQSSYNEQFF. V gene TRBV11-2 combines with J gene TRBJ2-1, with D perhaps matching TRBD1 (6 bases). This CDR3 has 18 residues. Germline CDR1 and CDR2: SGHAT and FQNNGV. Deletions cut 9 bases from V and 0 bases from J, with 24 bases between.

This clonotype was detected a few times. The genes are TRBV29-1 and TRBJ1-2, with D tentatively TRBD1 (5 bases). The CDR3 has 15 amino acids. V was clipped by 7 bases and J by 4 bases, with 22 bases between them. The germline gives CDR1 SQVTM, CDR2 ANQGSEA. The CDR3 coding sequence is TGCAGCGGTGGAGGATTTACAGGCTATTCCTATGGCTACACCTTC. This gives the protein CSGGGFTGYSYGYTF.

This chain joins TRBV12-3 or TRBV12-4 and TRBJ2-7; 8 bases are a match to TRBD2. This CDR3 is 14 amino acids long. Trimming at V came to 2 bases and at J to 5 bases, leaving 5 bases not matched to a gene. CDR3 DNA: TGTGCCAGCAGTTTACGGGAGGGCCTCAACGAGCAGTACTTC. It translates to CASSLREGLNEQYF.

This clonotype appeared many times. This chain links TRBV20-1 with TRBJ2-2; 11 nucleotides match TRBD2. The CDR3 contains 17 residues. Unmatched junction bases numbered 10, after V lost 3 bases and J lost 4 bases. Germline V gene sequence: CDR1 DFQATT, CDR2 SNEGSKA (reference sequence). CDR3 in amino acids: CSASTTSGKGFTGELFF. In DNA form, the CDR3 reads TGCAGTGCTAGTACGACTAGCGGGAAGGGTTTCACCGGGGAGCTGTTTTTT.

This sequence joins TRBV12-3 or TRBV12-4 and TRBJ2-7; weak D call: TRBD2 (5 bases). The CDR3 sequence is 12 residues long. The ends were cut back, 7 bases at V and 2 bases at J, with 9 bases in the middle. The CDR3: CASTDGTYEQYF. The CDR3, as DNA: TGTGCCAGCACCGACGGGACCTACGAGCAGTACTTC.

In regard to this clonotype: Compared with germline, one end of the junction differs, possibly owing to a read error. The V gene is TRBV24-1, the J gene TRBJ2-1, with 7 bases lining up with TRBD2. This CDR3 region has 16 residues. The germline CDR1 and CDR2 sequences are KGHDR and SFDVKD. The CDR3 region is CATSEKGLEKYTEQFF. The CDR3 DNA reads as TGTGCCACCAGTGAAAAAGGACTAGAAAAGTACACTGAGCAGTTCTTC.

The table lists this clonotype with a few counts. The CDR3 reads CASSLGAGRNTGELFF. CDR3 nucleotide sequence: TGTGCCAGCAGCTTGGGGGCGGGAAGGAACACCGGGGAGCTGTTTTTT. The V and J genes are TRBV7-9 and TRBJ2-2; D possibly uses TRBD1 or TRBD2 (6 bases each). The germline V gene has CDR1 SEHNR and CDR2 FQNEAQ (reference sequence). The V and J ends lost 3 bases and 1 base respectively, with 12 bases between them. The CDR3 consists of 16 residues.

This clonotype was recorded at least ten times. The CDR3 here is CASRPGHRLYEQYF. DNA for the CDR3: TGTGCCAGCCGGCCGGGACACCGACTCTACGAGCAGTACTTC. The chain links TRBV27 to TRBJ2-7; D may be TRBD1 (6 bases). The CDR3 has 14 residues. The V and J ends lost 8 bases and 3 bases respectively, with 17 bases between them. Per the germline V gene, CDR1 is MNHEY and CDR2 is SMNVEV (reference sequence).

This clonotype was found a few times. J is TRBJ1-2 and V is TRBV21-1. TRBV21-1 is shown as a pseudogene. CDR3 length equals 17 residues. The CDR3 nucleotides are TGTGCCAGCAGCGCGCACTTGGCGGTGATGGAGAACTATGGCTACACCTTC. This codes for CASSAHLAVMENYGYTF.

This clonotype appeared many times. V is TRBV5-1 and J is TRBJ2-5, with 9 bases fitting TRBD2. Trimming took 5 bases from V and 0 from J; bases not matched to a gene: 2. The CDR3 has 14 residues. Germline-derived CDR1 and CDR2 are SGHRS and YFSETQ. The CDR3 sequence is CASRRTSDQETQYF. The DNA of the CDR3 is TGCGCCAGCAGACGGACTAGCGACCAAGAGACCCAGTACTTC.

The V gene is TRBV7-2, the J gene TRBJ2-7; 7 positions match TRBD1. Germline-derived CDR1 and CDR2 are SGHTA and FQGNSA. The CDR3 is 15 amino acids. V lost 2 bases, J lost 5 bases, and 9 bases stayed unmatched. The CDR3 protein is CASSLTSGGPNEQYF. CDR3 coding DNA: TGTGCCAGCAGCTTAACGTCAGGGGGACCCAACGAGCAGTACTTC.

This clonotype has just one count. A much larger clone is a single base away; this may be a read error. This sequence joins TRBV5-1 and TRBJ2-3; no clear D. This CDR3 has 16 amino acids. The germline gives CDR1 SGHRS, CDR2 YFSETQ. The ends were cut back, 0 bases at V and 0 bases at J, with 11 bases in the middle. As DNA, the CDR3 is TGCGCCAGCAGCTTGGTCACGAGCAGGAGCACAGATACGCAGTATTTT. The encoded protein is CASSLVTSRSTDTQYF.

This clonotype was seen a handful of times. This chain links TRBV12-3 or TRBV12-4 with TRBJ1-2; 7 bases fit TRBD1. The CDR3 contains 14 residues. J gave up 4 bases and V 7 bases, and 9 bases lay outside the gene matches. This CDR3 reads CASTPGQTFYGYTF. In nucleotides, the CDR3 is TGTGCCAGCACCCCGGGACAGACGTTCTATGGCTACACCTTC.